The TCR beta chain described here comes from a study of shared clonotypes between healthy human individuals. Study in general: Donors had three CD4 naive, three CD4 memory, two CD8 naive and one CD8 memory plate apiece. General study points: An anticipated effect of sequencing depth on clonotype sharing among donors was recognized.

With respect to this clone: The target antigen is unknown. The junction departs from the called germline gene at one end, perhaps through a read error.

CDR1 and CDR2 from the germline V gene are SSHAT and FNYEAQ (reference sequence). The CDR3 is made up of 17 amino acids. Sequencing was performed with immunoSEQ multiplex PCR; in TCRdb, only in-frame clones are kept and a portion is missing. The table lists over a million clones, about 74% of them singletons. Sequenced material: memory CD4+ T cells sorted from blood. Indicated subset: CD45RA-negative fraction. This rearrangement joins TRBV7-7 to TRBJ2-5, with 11 bases identical to TRBD1. The clonotype originates from a man younger than 30 in good health. CDR3 protein: CASSLGRGQGAEETQYF. Written as DNA, the CDR3 is TGTGCTAGCAGCTTAGGTCGCGGACAGGGGGCTGAAGAGACCCAGTACTTC.